This T cell receptor beta chain was sequenced in a study of blood T cells in healthy people across ages. Germline V gives CDR1 MNHEY, CDR2 SMNVEV (reference sequence). The V gene end was trimmed by 6 bases and the J gene end by 0 bases; junction bases not matched to a gene: 11. The CDR3 totals 16 residues. The use of a sample-barcoded 5' primer and a J-beta primer mix characterized a second PCR of about 7 to 12 cycles. Each cDNA molecule was tagged by a template-switch adaptor that had 12 random nucleotides. TCRdb reprocessed the 5' RACE reads via MiXCR and lists one record per CDR3 protein. Of about 1.8 million distinct CDR3 sequences listed, 40% to 55% are singletons.

The chain links TRBV27 to TRBJ2-7; 7 bases are shared with TRBD1. The material sequenced was blood. The sequence was collected from a woman aged 40 to 50 in good health. The CDR3 sequence is CASRAGTEGFSYEQYF. DNA of the CDR3: TGTGCCAGCAGAGCTGGGACAGAAGGTTTCTCCTACGAGCAGTACTTC.